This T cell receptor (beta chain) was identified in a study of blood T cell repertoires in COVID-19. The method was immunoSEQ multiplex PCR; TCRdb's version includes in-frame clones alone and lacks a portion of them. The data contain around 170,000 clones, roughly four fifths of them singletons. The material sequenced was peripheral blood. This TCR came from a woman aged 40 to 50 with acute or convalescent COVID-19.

CDR3 amino acids: CASRRDRARNQPQHF. The CDR3 region has the DNA TGTGCCAGCAGGAGGGACAGGGCTCGCAATCAGCCCCAGCATTTT. J is TRBJ1-5 and V is TRBV6-6; 9 bases map to TRBD1. Germline assignment: CDR1 MNHNY and CDR2 SVGAGI (reference sequence). This CDR3 is 15 amino acids long. Germline trimming cut 6 bases from V and 2 bases from J; bases unmatched to any gene: 5.